This TCR beta chain derives from a study of Ad26.COV2.S vaccination and SARS-CoV-2 variants. Study in general: In the COV1001 trial, the donor was in the Ad26.COV2.S arm. Dosing was one shot or two shots 56 days apart.

Treatment in this sample: about 20 received Ad26.COV2.S at low or high dose, single or two shots; 5 received placebo; per-sample allocation not given. It was on day 63 after the first vaccine or placebo injection that samples were taken. The germline V gene encodes CDR1 SEHNR and CDR2 FQNEAQ (reference sequence). This CDR3 comprises 12 residues. Trimming shortened V by 4 bases and J by 10 bases, and 8 bases separated the two germline ends. Assay used: immunoSEQ multiplex PCR; TCRdb lists only in-frame clones, some missing. The sample has 300,000 to 450,000 clones, roughly 81% seen once. Specimen: peripheral blood, collected in a trial of Ad26.COV2.S vaccine versus placebo. The chain uses TRBV7-9 and TRBJ1-6; tentative D call: TRBD1 (5 bases). The TCR was taken from a person aged 18-65 years who received the Ad26.COV2.S COVID-19 vaccine or a placebo. In nucleotides, the CDR3 is TGTGCCAGCAGCTACGGGGACTCACCCCTCCACTTT. Translating it yields CASSYGDSPLHF.